The clone carrying this T cell receptor (beta chain) was picked up a small number of times. The CDR3 runs 13 residues. V was shortened by 6 bases and J by 3 bases, with 11 bases between the two germline ends. Germline CDR1 reads MNHNY; CDR2 reads SVGAGI (reference sequence). This sample was taken from a study of cytomegalovirus exposure and HLA in healthy donors. Using immunoSEQ multiplex PCR, the repertoire was profiled, and TCRdb retains in-frame clones only, with some absent. The sample lists approximately 160,000 clones; roughly 90% were seen once. The sequence derives from a woman in her 30s in good health and CMV-seronegative. The chain is built from TRBV6-6 and TRBJ2-5; no firm D call. The source material was PBMCs. Here the CDR3 reads CASSRRLEETQYF. The CDR3 bases are TGTGCCAGCAGCCGTCGACTGGAAGAGACCCAGTACTTC.